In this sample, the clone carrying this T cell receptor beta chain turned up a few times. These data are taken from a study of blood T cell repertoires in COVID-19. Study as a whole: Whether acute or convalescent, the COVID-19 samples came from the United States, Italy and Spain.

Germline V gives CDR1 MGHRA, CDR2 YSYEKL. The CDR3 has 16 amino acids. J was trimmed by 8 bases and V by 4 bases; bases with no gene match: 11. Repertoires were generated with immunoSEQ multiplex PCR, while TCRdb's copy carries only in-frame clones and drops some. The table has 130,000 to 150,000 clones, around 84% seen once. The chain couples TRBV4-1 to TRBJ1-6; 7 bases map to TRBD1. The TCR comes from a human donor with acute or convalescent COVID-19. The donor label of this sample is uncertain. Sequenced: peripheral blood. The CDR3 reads CASSRETGAFDSPLHF. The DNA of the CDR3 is TGCGCCAGCAGCCGAGAAACAGGGGCTTTCGATTCACCCCTCCACTTT.